The entry that follows covers one TCR beta chain sequence. V lost 6 bases and J lost 4; bases outside the gene matches: 8. The V gene's germline CDR1 is LNHDA and CDR2 SQIVND (reference sequence). This CDR3 is built from 15 residues. These data belong to a study of cytomegalovirus exposure and HLA in healthy donors. PCR employed 60 Vbeta and 13 Jbeta primers. The table came from immunoSEQ multiplex PCR; TCRdb's copy has only in-frame clones and leaves some out. Of 95,000 to 150,000 clones in the sample, approximately 80% are singletons; the top ten hold less than 4%. The sequence came from a human donor in good health. The chain is built from TRBV19 and TRBJ2-5, with 10 positions matching TRBD1. The sequencing sample was made of PBMCs. CDR3 sequence (DNA): TGTGCCAGTAGCCTCCGGGACAGGGGCCCAGAGACCCAGTACTTC. It is translated as CASSLRDRGPETQYF.